This T cell receptor (beta chain) was identified during a study of cytomegalovirus exposure and HLA in healthy donors (dated by TCRdb to about 2017). With respect to the entire study: An earlier analysis of roughly 500 of the donors reported 250 to 300 Gb of sequence data and 100 million to 130 million unique TCR beta sequences from some 180 million T cells. An early release covering about 600 HLA-typed donors comprised about 300 gigabases of sequencing data and around 85 million unique TCR sequences. Among the approximately 430 genotyped donors, under 90% belonged to the genetic ancestry cluster associated with self-reported Caucasian donors. The aim of the study was to test whether cataloging public T cell receptors could identify signatures of past pathogen exposure. The study used immunosequencing to profile the T cell repertoires of more than 650 subjects and linked those repertoires to cytomegalovirus serostatus. Along with the roughly 610-subject first cohort, a separate validation cohort of 120 different subjects was used. The study combined high-throughput TCR immunosequencing, statistical association of individual TCRs with disease status, and machine learning to predict cytomegalovirus infection status. In a later analysis, previously published TCR beta repertoires from more than 500 donors were re-analyzed and high-resolution HLA genotyping was added so that TCR occurrence patterns could be studied. Rather than using new phenotypic data, the later analysis identified candidate immune exposures from TCR beta sequences and from how often those sequences occurred across donors. In an earlier analysis of 550 to 700 of the donors, high-throughput TCR beta sequencing was used to judge whether each TCR beta V gene segment behaved as functional or pseudogenic. Alongside the repertoire data, information on donor age, sex, ethnicity and CMV serostatus was compiled. A later genetic analysis took genome-wide SNP genotypes for 398 of the 666 donors and used that subset as a discovery cohort. All discovery cohort repertoires had been generated on a single sequencing platform. HLA typing included class I and class II loci at four-digit resolution. The number of donors typed differed by locus, with about 629-630 for A, B, C, DRB1 and DQB1, about 500 for DQA1, 600 to 610 for DPA1, and around 430 for DPB1. Several DR-DQ haplotypes were treated as single units for association and clustering because of strong linkage in the cohort. Across 300 to 400 genotyped donors of the cohort, an average of approximately 200,000 unique TCR beta nucleotide sequences per donor were sequenced, and approximately 17% of those sequences were non-productive.

The CDR3 runs 15 amino acids, cysteine and phenylalanine included. Only CDR3 DNA remains: 45 bases, in frame from the first base. Between the V and J ends, shortened by 3 bases and 4 bases respectively, the junction contains 15 bases. For CDR1 and CDR2, the germline V gene (reference sequence) lists MNHNY and SVGAGI. The full study reports these points: When HLA alleles, especially DR and DQ, strongly co-occurred, TCR associations were difficult to assign to individual alleles. The earlier analysis of 587 of the donors excluded roughly 17 rarely observed V segments, including chromosome 9 orphons, because counts were too low. For the cohort, immune exposure information was limited to CMV serostatus. In a later analysis, the rate of TCR association differed among HLA loci, with DRB1 alleles having the most associated TCRs and HLA-C alleles having the fewest. In an earlier analysis of some 500 of the donors, most TCR beta V segments were observed in productive rearrangements about 87% or about 30% of the time, broadly matching IMGT annotations. Sequencing depth was assumed to be roughly uniform across donors in the presence/absence analyses, though that assumption may not hold. The cohort was sequenced for TCR beta chains only, and without alpha or paired-chain data the features that could be detected were limited. A later analysis reported that several top co-occurrence clusters appeared linked to parvovirus B19, influenza, CMV and Epstein-Barr virus. According to the authors, the approach could potentially be generalized to other disease states and immunological phenotypes. Because HLA typing was missing for some donors at each locus, association tests included only the typed subset. A further reported finding was that TCR beta sequences accurately predicted the HLA-A and HLA-B alleles for most subjects in the first cohort. In a later analysis, some 17,000 TCR beta sequences were associated with specific HLA alleles at a false discovery rate of 0.05. Some IMGT-functional V segments, including TRBV6-2 and TRBV6-3, could not be told apart with the 87-base-pair reads, so those segments were excluded. The classifier was reported to diagnose cytomegalovirus status with high specificity and sensitivity in both the original cohort and the validation cohort. The study gave a list of 150 to 200 TCR beta chains associated with cytomegalovirus. According to a later analysis, most CMV-associated TCR beta chains appeared to be HLA-restricted, and the HLA associations seemed to be driven largely by CMV exposure. Most TCR sequences were observed very rarely across donors, whereas some public TCRs were present in many individuals. A few of the identified cytomegalovirus-associated TCR beta chains were confirmed in vitro to be specific for cytomegalovirus antigens. In a later genetic analysis, fewer N-insertions in productive TCRs were reported among donors in an Asian-associated ancestry cluster than the roughly 700-donor mean. In a later analysis, HLA-associated TCR beta chains showed more clonal expansion and lower generation probabilities than non-associated chains that were equally common. In a later genetic analysis, a missense DCLRE1C variant was associated with V-gene and J-gene trimming of TCR beta chains, and the association was replicated in an independent cohort. Correlated functional status among segregating V segments might reflect linkage disequilibrium, but an unknown experimental factor could not be ruled out. A cluster of highly shared sequence variants was judged likely to represent a technical artifact of the sequencing pipeline.

Worth noting for this clone: Its antigen remains undetermined. Within one base of it there is no much larger clone, and no base qualities were kept.

The cohort comprised some 700 healthy bone marrow donors. At the time of sampling, every cohort member was nominally healthy, though immune exposures that went unrecorded were likely present. The donor was CMV seropositive and belonged to the group of 270 or so seropositive cohort members. A peripheral blood sample was collected from each donor, and TCR beta sequencing was performed on peripheral blood mononuclear cells. The Qiagen DNeasy Blood Extraction Kit was used to extract genomic DNA from the blood cell samples. The library was prepared using the immunoSEQ multiplex PCR assay. For the multiplex PCR, a mixture combining 60 forward primers for TCR Vbeta segments and 13 reverse primers for TCR Jbeta segments was used. The CDR3 region of rearranged TCR beta genes was amplified from genomic DNA with a multiplex PCR assay. The Illumina HiSeq System was used to sequence the amplified TCR beta libraries as 87-base-pair reads. In the authors' own workflow: A later analysis counted approximately 84 million unique TCR beta chains across the 600 to 850 repertoires, and 9.5 million to 11 million of these chains were shared by at least two donors. Raw reads were error-corrected and collapsed into unique sequences by a nearest-neighbor algorithm in which closely related sequences were merged to remove PCR and sequencing errors. V, D and J gene segments were assigned by aligning CDR3 sequences to IMGT reference sequences. Each retained sequence needed at least a six-nucleotide match to both a V gene segment and a J gene segment. Rearrangements were classified as productive when the CDR3 lacked stop codons and remained in frame with V and J, and all other rearrangements were classified as non-productive. CDR3 was defined by IMGT convention, running from the second conserved V-encoded cysteine to the conserved J-encoded phenylalanine. In an earlier analysis of around 540 of the donors, sequences lacking an unambiguous match to a single V gene segment were excluded. In an earlier analysis of several hundred of the donors, a V segment was called functional when productive rearrangements were above 56.7%, and segregating when the standard deviation between donors exceeded 5%. A statistical classification framework was built for diagnosing cytomegalovirus status from the catalog of TCR beta chain sequences. A later analysis assigned V and J genes by comparing TCR nucleotide sequences with IMGT/GENE-DB human TR gene sequences. Using the TCRdist pipeline, a later analysis assigned CDR3 sequences along with most-parsimonious VDJ recombination scenarios. A later analysis defined each TCR beta chain by its CDR3 amino acid sequence plus V-gene family, and excluded reads lacking a unique V-gene family. To address suspected cross-contamination and a sequencing artifact, a later analysis removed 592 highly shared, low-generation-probability nucleotide sequences. For each public chain, a later analysis derived a clonal expansion index from normalized ranks of inferred template counts within each repertoire. In a later analysis, generation probabilities were computed using a VDJ recombination model fitted to out-of-frame rearrangements, and the results were checked against IGoR. In a later analysis, TCR-TCR, TCR-HLA and TCR-CMV co-occurrence was scored with hypergeometric tests, and a repertoire-size bias correction was applied to TCR pairs. In a later analysis, false discovery rates were estimated by permuting HLA or CMV assignments 20 times. A later analysis grouped co-occurring TCRs with DBSCAN, adding TCRdist sequence similarity when clustering within HLA-allele-positive subsets. Co-occurrence clustering excluded repertoires with fewer than 30,000 or more than 120,000 public chains, plus five with anomalous nucleotide sharing. TCRdb retrieved this table from immuneACCESS and kept in-frame rearrangements only. Not all clones are present; in checked studies, unresolved V genes account for under half, and no reason is known for the remainder. The D gene and trimming were derived from the DNA, and the V and J assignments and clone size from that table. The sample table lists around 140,000 clones, about four fifths of them with a count of one. Approximately 5.6% of the sample is taken by the ten largest.

What was sequenced was PBMCs. The sequence derives from a woman between 40 and 55 years old in good health and CMV-seropositive. The rearrangement combines TRBV6-6 with TRBJ1-1; TRBD1 is a weak D gene call, 6 bases matching. The bases read TGTGCCAGCAGTTATTCGGGGGGGCTTGGCACTGAAGCTTTCTTT. It translates to CASSYSGGLGTEAFF.